This passage covers 23 T cell receptor beta chains from one sample sequenced in a study of glioma-infiltrating T cells after dendritic cell vaccination (dated by TCRdb to 2016 to 2017). Library preparation employed the immunoSEQ multiplex PCR assay. TCRdb mirrors the immuneACCESS table, restricted to in-frame sequences. Some clones are absent from its copies; in checked studies, under half trace to an unresolved V gene, and the reason for the others is unknown. The sample data list 93,000 or so clones, and roughly 80% of these were observed just once. The top ten clones comprise about 12% of the sample. The specimen comprised blood, sampled before dendritic cell vaccination. These receptors were collected from a human donor with glioblastoma.

This clone was counted at least ten times. The sample holds other DNA sequences that translate to the same CDR3. This chain uses TRBV4-1 with TRBJ1-2; 8 positions match TRBD1. CDR3 length: 14 residues. Germline V gene data show CDR1 as MGHRA and CDR2 as YSYEKL. Trimming at V came to 3 bases and at J to 6 bases, leaving 6 bases not matched to a gene. As DNA, the CDR3 is TGCGCCAGCAGCCAGGAAGACAGGGGCAATGGCTACACCTTC. It yields the protein CASSQEDRGNGYTF.

This chain links TRBV5-1 with TRBJ1-1; unclear D gene. V was clipped by 0 bases and J by 6 bases, with 9 bases between them. Germline CDR1 reads SGHRS; CDR2 reads YFSETQ. The CDR3 consists of 13 residues. CDR3 in amino acids: CASSLERESEAFF. As DNA, the CDR3 is TGCGCCAGCAGCTTGGAAAGGGAGTCTGAAGCTTTCTTT.

This clone was detected a few times. The chain couples TRBV19 to TRBJ2-7; TRBD1 matches 9 bases. Unmatched junction bases numbered 6, after V lost 6 bases and J lost 0 bases. Germline assignment: CDR1 LNHDA and CDR2 SQIVND (reference sequence). CDR3 length equals 15 residues. CDR3 bases: TGTGCCAGTAGGCTGGGACAGGGAAGCTCCTACGAGCAGTACTTC. Its protein is CASRLGQGSSYEQYF.

A few counts support this clone. This rearrangement joins TRBV10-2 to TRBJ1-4; D is uncertain. Germline V gene data show CDR1 as WSHSY and CDR2 as SAAADI. This CDR3 has 11 residues. The V end lost 10 bases, the J end lost 7 bases, and 10 bases lay between the germline ends. CDR3 residues: CATRQREKLFF. CDR3 nucleotide sequence: TGCGCCACCAGACAACGTGAAAAACTGTTTTTT.

This clone has just one count. This chain connects TRBV6-5 to TRBJ2-3; TRBD2 is a possible D gene (5 bases). From germline, CDR1 is MNHEY and CDR2 SVGAGI. The ends were cut back, 2 bases at V and 4 bases at J, with 10 bases in the middle. The CDR3 totals 14 residues. CDR3 loop: CASSYGQEADTQYF. DNA for the CDR3: TGTGCCAGCAGTTACGGGCAGGAGGCAGATACGCAGTATTTT.

V gene TRBV7-3 combines with J gene TRBJ1-1; 9 positions agree with TRBD1. The CDR3 contains 14 residues. CDR1 is SGHTA and CDR2 is FQGTGA in the germline V gene. V shed 6 bases, J shed 2 bases, and the junction held 4 bases outside the gene matches. The CDR3 DNA reads TGTGCCAGCAGTCTGGGACAGGGAAACACTGAAGCTTTCTTT. Translating gives CASSLGQGNTEAFF.

CDR3 nucleotide sequence: TGTGCCATCAGTGATGACAGCAACACTGAAGCTTTCTTT. Its protein product is CAISDDSNTEAFF. The V gene is TRBV10-3, the J gene TRBJ1-1, with a weak D call TRBD1 (5 bases). Germline values: CDR1 ENHRY, CDR2 SYGVKD. The CDR3 sequence is 13 residues long. Trimming stripped 3 bases from V and 2 bases from J, with 7 bases between.

This clone was seen a handful of times. The DNA for the CDR3 is TGTGCCAGCTCGAAAGCTAGGGAGCAGTTCTTC. Amino acid sequence: CASSKAREQFF. This chain uses TRBV7-8 with TRBJ2-1; D is unclear. This CDR3 has 11 residues. The V and J ends lost 8 bases and 10 bases respectively, with 12 bases between them. The germline gives CDR1 SGHVS, CDR2 FQNEAQ.

This rearrangement joins TRBV15 to TRBJ2-7; D gene ambiguous. The germline V gene has CDR1 LNHNV and CDR2 YYDKDF (reference sequence). Trimming left V 0 bases short and J 4 bases short, with 16 bases between. The CDR3 spans 16 residues. CDR3 residues: CATSRDPGWVPYEQYF. As DNA, the CDR3 is TGTGCCACCAGCAGAGATCCCGGGTGGGTTCCTTACGAGCAGTACTTC. Using reference TRBV15 and TRBJ2-7 for the parts outside the CDR3, the full variable domain is DAMVIQNPRYQVTQFGKPVTLSCSQTLNHNVMYWYQQKSSQAPKLLFHYYDKDFNNEADTPDNFQSRRPNTSFCFLDIRSPGLGDTAMYLCATSRDPGWVPYEQYFGPGTRLTVT.

J is TRBJ2-5 and V is TRBV14, with TRBD2 matching over 8 bases. Trimming removed 4 bases from V and 2 bases from J; junction bases left unmatched: 6. This CDR3 spans 15 amino acids. Germline CDR1 reads SGHDN; CDR2 reads FVKESK. In DNA form, the CDR3 reads TGTGCCAGCAGCCGCCTACTAGCGGTTCAAGAGACCCAGTACTTC. Amino acids: CASSRLLAVQETQYF.

This clone appeared a single time. The rearrangement links TRBV5-4 to TRBJ2-7; perhaps TRBD2 as D (5 bases). Germline V gene lookup returns CDR1 SGHNT and CDR2 YYREEE (reference sequence). V lost 0 bases and J lost 5, with 12 bases in between. There are 14 residues in the CDR3. The CDR3 nucleotides read TGTGCCAGCAGCTTGGGACTACGGACCGACGAGCAGTACTTC. This codes for CASSLGLRTDEQYF. The full variable domain, completed using reference TRBV5-4 and TRBJ2-7, is ETGVTQSPTHLIKTRGQQVTLRCSSQSGHNTVSWYQQALGQGPQFIFQYYREEENGRGNFPPRFSGLQFPNYSSELNVNALELDDSALYLCASSLGLRTDEQYFGPGTRLTVT.

This chain's CDR3 is CASSFDMGGEKLFF. The CDR3 bases are TGTGCCAGCAGCTTTGACATGGGAGGAGAAAAACTGTTTTTT. The chain carries TRBV5-6 and TRBJ1-4; no definite D call. The V gene's germline CDR1 is SGHDT and CDR2 YYEEEE. The V and J ends lost 2 bases and 8 bases respectively, with 13 bases between them. The CDR3 is made up of 14 amino acids. Using reference TRBV5-6 and TRBJ1-4 for the parts outside the CDR3, the full variable domain is DAGVTQSPTHLIKTRGQQVTLRCSPKSGHDTVSWYQQALGQGPQFIFQYYEEEERQRGNFPDRFSGHQFPNYSSELNVNALLLGDSALYLCASSFDMGGEKLFFGSGTQLSVL.

CDR3 residues: CASGRGRGSYEQYF. The CDR3 DNA follows: TGTGCCAGCGGTAGGGGGAGAGGATCCTACGAGCAGTACTTC. The chain joins TRBV7-8 to TRBJ2-7; maybe TRBD1 (6 bases). Trimming left V 8 bases short and J 1 base short, with 15 bases between. CDR3 length: 14 residues. Germline V lookup: CDR1 SGHVS, CDR2 FQNEAQ.

V and J are TRBV19 and TRBJ2-7, with TRBD2 identical over 9 bases. The CDR3 runs 14 residues. CDR1 is LNHDA and CDR2 is SQIVND in the germline V gene (reference sequence). V shed 6 bases, J shed 5 bases, and the junction held 8 bases outside the gene matches. As DNA, the CDR3 is TGTGCCAGTAGGCTCGGGACTAGCAGCGACGAGCAGTACTTC. The encoded protein is CASRLGTSSDEQYF.

The chain recombines TRBV5-5 with TRBJ1-6, with D possibly being TRBD1 (6 bases). Germline V gives CDR1 SGHKS, CDR2 YYEKEE (reference sequence). The CDR3 has 16 amino acids. Trimming took off 4 bases at V and 5 bases at J, with 16 bases between the two ends. The DNA of the CDR3 is TGTGCCAGCAGCCAGTTGGGGGGGCCGCATAATTCACCCCTCCACTTT. Translation: CASSQLGGPHNSPLHF.

The chain couples TRBV6-5 to TRBJ1-1; D might be TRBD1 (5 bases). The CDR3 is made up of 16 amino acids. CDR1 MNHEY and CDR2 SVGAGI come from the germline V gene. The V end lost 1 base, the J end lost 1 base, and 13 bases lay between the germline ends. The CDR3 loop reads CASSYLGRLSNTEAFF. CDR3 nucleotides: TGTGCCAGCAGTTACTTGGGGCGACTTTCGAACACTGAAGCTTTCTTT.

The rearrangement joins TRBV14 to TRBJ2-1; D unresolved. Trimming cost V 4 bases and J 8 bases, with 24 bases left between them. The V gene's germline CDR1 is SGHDN and CDR2 FVKESK. The CDR3 spans 17 residues. In nucleotides, the CDR3 is TGTGCCAGCAGCCTCCACAGAGACACCAATCCGGTCCATGAGCAGTTCTTC. This gives the protein CASSLHRDTNPVHEQFF.

V is TRBV29-1 and J is TRBJ1-2; 8 nucleotides line up with TRBD1. After removal of 3 bases from V and 4 bases from J, the junction contained 1 base not matched to a gene. CDR3 length: 12 amino acids. Germline CDR1 SQVTM, CDR2 ANQGSEA. The CDR3 coding sequence is TGCAGCGTTGAGGGACAGGCCTATGGCTACACCTTC. Its translation is CSVEGQAYGYTF.

V usage is TRBV5-1 and J usage is TRBJ2-3; 13 bases are shared with TRBD2. The V gene's germline CDR1 is SGHRS and CDR2 YFSETQ. V lost 4 bases, J lost 10 bases, and 9 bases stayed unmatched. The CDR3 is made up of 15 amino acids. CDR3 DNA: TGCGCCAGCAGCCCCGAACTAGCGGGAGGGATAGCGCAGTATTTT. It is translated as CASSPELAGGIAQYF. The full variable domain, in which reference TRBV5-1 and TRBJ2-3 provide the parts outside the CDR3, is KAGVTQTPRYLIKTRGQQVTLSCSPISGHRSVSWYQQTPGQGLQFLFEYFSETQRNKGNFPGRFSGRQFSNSRSEMNVSTLELGDSALYLCASSPELAGGIAQYFGPGTRLTVL.

The V gene is TRBV5-6, the J gene TRBJ2-3, with D hard to call. This CDR3 has 15 residues. Germline V gene lookup returns CDR1 SGHDT and CDR2 YYEEEE. Trimming left V 2 bases short and J 5 bases short, with 15 bases between. The CDR3 coding sequence is TGTGCCAGCAGCTTCCGGGTTTCGGGTCGAGATACGCAGTATTTT. It codes for CASSFRVSGRDTQYF. The variable domain in full, with the rest retrieved from reference TRBV5-6 and TRBJ2-3, is DAGVTQSPTHLIKTRGQQVTLRCSPKSGHDTVSWYQQALGQGPQFIFQYYEEEERQRGNFPDRFSGHQFPNYSSELNVNALLLGDSALYLCASSFRVSGRDTQYFGPGTRLTVL.

This sequence joins TRBV11-1 and TRBJ2-5; 14 bases align to TRBD2. Trimming took 6 bases from V and 3 from J; bases not matched to a gene: 6. CDR3 length: 16 amino acids. Germline V gives CDR1 SGHAT, CDR2 FQDESV (reference sequence). The CDR3 loop is CASSHRLAGGKETQYF. DNA for the CDR3: TGTGCCAGCAGTCATCGACTAGCGGGGGGGAAAGAGACCCAGTACTTC.

This clone turned up a few times. This chain uses TRBV19 with TRBJ1-2; 8 bases are shared with TRBD1. Germline CDR1 and CDR2: LNHDA and SQIVND (reference sequence). J gave up 4 bases and V 1 base, and 5 bases lay outside the gene matches. The length of the CDR3 is 15 residues. For the CDR3, the DNA is TGTGCCAGTAGTATAGGTCCAGGGGGCGCCTATGGCTACACCTTC. This sequence encodes CASSIGPGGAYGYTF.

The gene calls are TRBV4-1 and TRBJ2-2, with TRBD1 matching 8 bases. The V and J ends lost 7 bases and 1 base, in that order; junction bases with no gene match: 8. This CDR3 has 16 amino acids. CDR1 is MGHRA and CDR2 is YSYEKL in the germline V gene. This chain's CDR3 is CASKALGQVNTGELFF. The CDR3, as DNA: TGCGCCAGCAAGGCACTGGGACAGGTGAACACCGGGGAGCTGTTTTTT.